This TCR beta chain was retrieved from a study of technical replicates of blood from a handful of donors (dated by TCRdb to the late 2010s). Details on this clone: The clone's antigen remains unknown. Qualities for individual bases were not recorded, and no much larger clone is one base off.

The library was generated by the immunoSEQ multiplex PCR assay. This immuneACCESS table, as held by TCRdb, lists in-frame sequences with V and J called but not all clones. Of the missing ones, under half trace to an unresolved V gene in checked studies; the others have no known cause. The sample yields under 100,000 clones; roughly 94% were counted once. Of the sample, around 0.24% falls within the top ten clones. The clonotype originates from a human donor in good health. The sample was T cells isolated from PBMCs.

In nucleotides, the sequence is TGTGCCAGCAGCCCCCAGAGCGGGAGGGCCCCCTACAATGAGCAGTTCTTC. This gives the protein CASSPQSGRAPYNEQFF. Rearrangement joined TRBV7-9 to TRBJ2-1, and 10 bases in between align with TRBD2. Measured from the cysteine to the phenylalanine, the CDR3 is 17 residues long. Of the read, only the CDR3 DNA is kept; its 51 bases are in frame from base 1. Trimmed from V: 5 bases; trimmed from J: 2 bases; junction bases lacking a gene match: 9. The germline V gene (reference sequence) supplies CDR1 SEHNR and CDR2 FQNEAQ. With the portions outside the CDR3 filled from the reference TRBV7-9 and TRBJ2-1 genes, the complete variable region becomes DTGVSQNPRHKITKRGQNVTFRCDPISEHNRLYWYRQTLGQGPEFLTYFQNEAQLEKSRLLSDRFSAERPKGSFSTLEIQRTEQGDSAMYLCASSPQSGRAPYNEQFFGPGTRLTVL.